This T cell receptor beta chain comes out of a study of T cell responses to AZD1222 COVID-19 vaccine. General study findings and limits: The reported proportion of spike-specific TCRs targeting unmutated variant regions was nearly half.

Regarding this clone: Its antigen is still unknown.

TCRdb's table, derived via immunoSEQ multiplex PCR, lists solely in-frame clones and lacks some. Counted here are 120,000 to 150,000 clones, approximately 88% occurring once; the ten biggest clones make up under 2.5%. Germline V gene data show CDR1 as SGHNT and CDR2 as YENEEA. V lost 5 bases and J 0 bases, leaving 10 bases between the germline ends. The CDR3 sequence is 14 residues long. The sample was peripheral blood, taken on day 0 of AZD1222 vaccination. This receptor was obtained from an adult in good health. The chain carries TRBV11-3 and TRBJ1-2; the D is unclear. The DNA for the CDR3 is TGTGCCAGCAGCGCCACGGGGACTAACTATGGCTACACCTTC. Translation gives CASSATGTNYGYTF.